Listed below are T cell receptor beta chains from one sample, sequenced in a study of blood T cell repertoires in COVID-19. The data were produced by immunoSEQ multiplex PCR, yet TCRdb's version contains in-frame clones alone and is incomplete. The data hold 300,000 to 450,000 clones, with roughly 86% observed a single time. The specimen was peripheral blood. The receptors come from a woman between 55 and 75 years old with COVID-19, enrolled during active disease. CDR3s include the opening cysteine and the closing phenylalanine or tryptophan. The D gene is left open where the match is weak. Size is omitted from some rows. Given values are once, few, many or a class for expanded clones.

v_gene	d_gene	j_gene	abundance	CDR3aa	CDR3nt
TRBV7-8	TRBD2	TRBJ2-3	NA	CASRRGLAGGLSTDTQYF	TGTGCCAGCAGGCGTGGGCTAGCGGGGGGCCTTAGCACAGATACGCAGTATTTT
TRBV7-9	TRBD1	TRBJ2-3	NA	CASSLWQGARDTQYF	TGTGCCAGCAGCTTGTGGCAGGGGGCTAGAGATACGCAGTATTTT
TRBV9	NA	TRBJ1-2	NA	CASSAGAGYGYTF	TGTGCCAGCAGCGCAGGGGCTGGCTATGGCTACACCTTC
TRBV6-5	TRBD1	TRBJ1-2	once	CASSLNRDRGRVYTF	TGTGCCAGCAGCTTAAACCGGGACAGGGGGCGGGTCTACACCTTC
TRBV6-5	NA	TRBJ1-1	NA	CASSHGQTEAFF	TGTGCCAGCAGCCACGGACAGACTGAAGCTTTCTTT
TRBV5-4	NA	TRBJ1-2	NA	CASSHTTNYGYTF	TGTGCCAGCAGCCACACGACTAACTATGGCTACACCTTC
TRBV10-1	TRBD1	TRBJ1-2	NA	CASSEGQAYGYTF	TGCGCCAGCAGTGAAGGACAGGCCTATGGCTACACCTTC
TRBV14	NA	TRBJ2-7	NA	CASSQDIRGYEQYF	TGTGCCAGCAGCCAAGATATTAGAGGATACGAGCAGTACTTC
TRBV5-8	TRBD1	TRBJ2-3	NA	CASRHGTGAFTDTQYF	TGTGCCAGCAGGCACGGGACAGGGGCTTTCACAGATACGCAGTATTTT
TRBV5-1	NA	TRBJ1-2	NA	CASSLGGPGELRGYTF	TGCGCCAGCAGCTTGGGAGGGCCAGGGGAGTTGAGAGGCTACACCTTC
TRBV5-1	NA	TRBJ2-1	NA	CASENGGPYNEQFF	TGCGCCAGCGAAAACGGGGGTCCCTACAATGAGCAGTTCTTC
TRBV10-3	TRBD1	TRBJ1-1	NA	CAIKGQENTEAFF	TGTGCCATCAAGGGACAGGAGAACACTGAAGCTTTCTTT
TRBV11-2	TRBD1	TRBJ1-1	NA	CASSYSTGVTEAFF	TGTGCCAGCAGTTACTCGACAGGGGTCACTGAAGCTTTCTTT
TRBV7-9	NA	TRBJ2-2	NA	CASSLYGGTETGELFF	TGTGCCAGCAGCTTATACGGCGGGACTGAAACCGGGGAGCTGTTTTTT
TRBV19	NA	TRBJ2-2	NA	CATNRGYTGELFF	TGTGCCACCAATCGGGGGTACACCGGGGAGCTGTTTTTT
TRBV7-9	NA	TRBJ2-5	NA	CASSLRQETQYF	TGTGCCAGCAGCTTACGCCAAGAGACCCAGTACTTC
TRBV18	TRBD1	TRBJ1-2	NA	CASSPVLSGTAMVGYTF	TGTGCCAGCTCACCTGTCTTATCTGGGACAGCCATGGTTGGCTACACCTTC
TRBV7-2	NA	TRBJ2-2	NA	CASTASPTVTGELFF	TGTGCCAGCACCGCTTCCCCGACTGTCACCGGGGAGCTGTTTTTT
TRBV3-1/TRBV3-2	TRBD1	TRBJ1-1	NA	CASSRQGGKAFF	TGTGCCAGCAGCCGACAGGGGGGGAAAGCTTTCTTT
TRBV9	TRBD2	TRBJ2-1	NA	CASSLPGGSNEQFF	TGTGCCAGCAGCCTACCGGGAGGGAGCAATGAGCAGTTCTTC
TRBV4-2	NA	TRBJ1-2	NA	CASSQDRTSAGWTF	TGTGCCAGCAGCCAAGATAGAACGTCGGCGGGCTGGACCTTC
TRBV28	NA	TRBJ1-5	once	CASSFRQGNSNQPQHF	TGTGCCAGCAGTTTTCGCCAGGGCAATAGCAATCAGCCCCAGCATTTT
TRBV7-6	TRBD2	TRBJ2-2	few	CASSRGGSWAGELFF	TGTGCCAGCAGCCGCGGGGGAAGTTGGGCCGGGGAGCTGTTTTTT
TRBV11-1	NA	TRBJ2-1	NA	CASSLEGGSVNEQFF	TGTGCCAGCAGCTTAGAAGGGGGTTCAGTTAATGAGCAGTTCTTC
TRBV11-2	NA	TRBJ2-2	NA	CASSPGVGNTGELFF	TGTGCCAGCAGTCCAGGGGTAGGGAACACCGGGGAGCTGTTTTTT
TRBV19	NA	TRBJ1-6	NA	CASSLTSSYSPLHF	TGTGCCAGTAGTTTGACTAGTTCTTATTCACCCCTCCACTTT
TRBV5-1	TRBD1	TRBJ2-1	NA	CASSLAGTVYNEQFF	TGCGCCAGCAGCTTGGCTGGGACAGTGTACAATGAGCAGTTCTTC
TRBV27	TRBD1	TRBJ2-2	NA	CASRPRQGAKSGRNTGELFF	TGTGCCAGCAGACCCAGACAGGGGGCGAAGAGCGGGAGAAACACCGGGGAGCTGTTTTTT
TRBV2	NA	TRBJ1-5	once	CASSYRENQPQHF	TGTGCCAGCAGCTACCGGGAAAATCAGCCCCAGCATTTT
TRBV28	NA	TRBJ1-2	NA	CASSLNGLNYGYTF	TGTGCCAGCAGTTTAAACGGACTAAACTATGGCTACACCTTC
TRBV3-1/TRBV3-2	NA	TRBJ2-2	few	CASSPRSGSNTGELFF	TGTGCCAGCAGCCCAAGAAGCGGGTCGAACACCGGGGAGCTGTTTTTT
TRBV27	NA	TRBJ2-2	NA	CASAGTGELFF	TGTGCCAGTGCGGGAACCGGGGAGCTGTTTTTT
TRBV3-1/TRBV3-2	NA	TRBJ1-1	NA	CASSQDASMNTEAFF	TGTGCCAGCAGCCAAGATGCATCTATGAACACTGAAGCTTTCTTT
TRBV4-1	TRBD1	TRBJ2-7	once	CASSQGTGTTYEQYF	TGCGCCAGCAGCCAAGGGACAGGGACGACCTACGAGCAGTACTTC
TRBV28	TRBD1	TRBJ1-2	NA	CASSFPRTGDGYTF	TGTGCCAGCAGTTTTCCCCGGACAGGGGACGGCTACACCTTC
TRBV25-1	NA	TRBJ1-4	NA	CASSELGREKLFF	TGTGCCAGCAGTGAGTTAGGGAGAGAAAAACTGTTTTTT
TRBV6-6	TRBD1	TRBJ1-5	NA	CASSHRQGSSYSNQPQHF	TGTGCCAGCAGTCACCGACAGGGAAGCTCATATAGCAATCAGCCCCAGCATTTT
TRBV7-2	TRBD2	TRBJ2-5	NA	CASSSSGESQYF	TGTGCCAGCAGCTCTAGCGGGGAGTCCCAGTACTTC
TRBV25-1	NA	TRBJ2-3	NA	CASSETWGGKGDTQYF	TGTGCCAGCAGTGAAACGTGGGGGGGCAAGGGAGATACGCAGTATTTT
TRBV12-5	NA	TRBJ2-5	NA	CASARDLGGETQYF	TGTGCTAGTGCCCGGGACCTAGGGGGAGAGACCCAGTACTTC
TRBV3-1/TRBV3-2	NA	TRBJ1-3	NA	CASSRSGENTIYF	TGTGCCAGCAGCCGCTCAGGGGAAAACACCATATATTTT
TRBV19	TRBD1	TRBJ2-1	NA	CASIMTGRDEQFF	TGTGCCAGTATTATGACAGGGCGGGATGAGCAGTTCTTC
TRBV15	NA	TRBJ1-5	few	CATSKGRGWGNQPQHF	TGTGCCACCAGTAAGGGCCGGGGTTGGGGCAATCAGCCCCAGCATTTT
TRBV5-1	NA	TRBJ1-2	NA	CASSLAGHAEGYTF	TGCGCCAGCAGCTTGGCCGGACACGCGGAGGGCTACACCTTC
TRBV2	NA	TRBJ1-5	NA	CASSVTGGGVQPQHF	TGTGCCAGCAGCGTCACAGGAGGGGGGGTTCAGCCCCAGCATTTT
TRBV9	TRBD1	TRBJ2-7	NA	CASSVGGQGGPYEQYF	TGTGCCAGCAGCGTAGGGGGACAGGGAGGGCCTTACGAGCAGTACTTC
TRBV10-3	NA	TRBJ2-5	NA	CAISESTGIRETQYF	TGTGCCATCAGTGAGTCAACAGGGATCCGGGAGACCCAGTACTTC
TRBV7-9	TRBD1	TRBJ1-1	NA	CASSFGQGAGAFF	TGTGCCAGCAGCTTCGGACAGGGGGCGGGAGCTTTCTTT
TRBV7-9	NA	TRBJ1-2	once	CASSPNSGNYGYTF	TGTGCCAGCAGCCCTAATTCCGGGAACTATGGCTACACCTTC
TRBV2	NA	TRBJ1-5	NA	CASRARPGQPQHF	TGTGCCAGCAGAGCCAGGCCAGGTCAGCCCCAGCATTTT
TRBV11-2	TRBD2	TRBJ2-7	NA	CASRTRPSGAAYEQYF	TGTGCCAGCAGGACCCGTCCTAGCGGGGCCGCCTACGAGCAGTACTTC
TRBV15	NA	TRBJ1-1	NA	CATSRGFQLMNTEAFF	TGTGCCACCAGCAGAGGGTTTCAGTTAATGAACACTGAAGCTTTCTTT
TRBV18	NA	TRBJ1-1	NA	CASSPGLLPEAFF	TGTGCCAGCTCACCGGGCCTCTTACCTGAAGCTTTCTTT
TRBV19	NA	TRBJ1-2	NA	CASTRRGGYYGYTF	TGTGCCAGTACCCGGAGGGGGGGGTACTATGGCTACACCTTC
TRBV28	TRBD1	TRBJ1-5	NA	CASSPGTANQPQHF	TGTGCCAGCAGCCCCGGGACAGCAAATCAGCCCCAGCATTTT
TRBV18	NA	TRBJ2-7	NA	CASSHGGGYEQYF	TGTGCCAGCTCACACGGAGGTGGCTACGAGCAGTACTTC
TRBV9	NA	TRBJ1-6	NA	CASSVLTYNSPLHF	TGTGCCAGCAGCGTTCTTACCTATAATTCACCCCTCCACTTT
TRBV7-9	NA	TRBJ2-3	NA	CASRGTLSTDTQYF	TGTGCCAGCAGGGGGACACTTAGCACAGATACGCAGTATTTT
TRBV27	NA	TRBJ1-2	NA	CASSLSGGKVGYTF	TGTGCCAGCAGTTTATCGGGAGGGAAAGTCGGCTACACCTTC
TRBV13	NA	TRBJ2-5	NA	CASSERGTQETQYF	TGTGCCAGCAGCGAACGGGGGACCCAAGAGACCCAGTACTTC